The clone carrying this T cell receptor beta chain came up once. Its antigen is as yet unknown. As to treatment: approximately 18 received Ad26.COV2.S at low or high dose, single or two shots; several received placebo; per-sample allocation not given. Sampling was performed 63 days after the first vaccine or placebo injection. Boston hosted the donor, who was an adult aged 18-55 years. Ad26.COV2.S expressed prefusion-stabilized spike from the original Wuhan strain. The data belong to a study of Ad26.COV2.S vaccination and SARS-CoV-2 variants. About the research overall: Ad26.COV2.S, an intramuscular injection, was given once or twice 56 days apart. Whole-study findings and limits: Breadth and depth estimates from TCRs may understate total T cell responses.

Produced via immunoSEQ multiplex PCR; TCRdb's table is partial and in-frame only. The data contain about 440,000 clones, roughly nine tenths of them singletons. Unmatched junction bases numbered 9, after V lost 4 bases and J lost 0 bases. This CDR3 is built from 18 residues. The germline CDR1 and CDR2 sequences are SEHNR and FQNEAQ (reference sequence). The sequence was obtained from a person between 18 and 59 years old who received the Ad26.COV2.S COVID-19 vaccine or a placebo. The specimen was peripheral blood, collected in a trial of Ad26.COV2.S vaccine versus placebo. The chain has TRBV7-9 and TRBJ2-1; 10 bases are shared with TRBD2. This CDR3 reads CASSSPLAGDPSYNEQFF. The CDR3 DNA follows: TGTGCCAGCAGCTCCCCCCTAGCGGGGGACCCCTCCTACAATGAGCAGTTCTTC.